This T cell receptor beta chain is from a study of T-cell memory formation after mild COVID-19. Study findings and constraints: Cross-reactive memory appears to have joined, as suggested by some responding clones showing up in pre-infection memory.

From the 5' RACE reads, TCRdb called clonotypes with MiXCR, one entry per CDR3 protein. The table records approximately 300,000 distinct CDR3 sequences, approximately 15% of them present only once. In its sample, this clonotype was seen a few times. No antigen is known for it. CDR1 and CDR2 (germline): MGHRA, YSYEKL. The V end lost 4 bases, the J end lost 0 bases, and 11 bases lay between the germline ends. This CDR3 comprises 15 residues. This rearrangement joins TRBV4-1 to TRBJ2-3, with D unclear. The source of this sequence is a man younger than 35 who had mild COVID-19 (a few samples of this study predate the infection). Cell type and time point are not known. The sequencing sample was made of PBMCs or a T cell subset sorted from them (not recorded which). The CDR3 DNA follows: TGCGCCAGCAGCCCCCGAGGTCAAAGCACAGATACGCAGTATTTT. This sequence encodes CASSPRGQSTDTQYF.